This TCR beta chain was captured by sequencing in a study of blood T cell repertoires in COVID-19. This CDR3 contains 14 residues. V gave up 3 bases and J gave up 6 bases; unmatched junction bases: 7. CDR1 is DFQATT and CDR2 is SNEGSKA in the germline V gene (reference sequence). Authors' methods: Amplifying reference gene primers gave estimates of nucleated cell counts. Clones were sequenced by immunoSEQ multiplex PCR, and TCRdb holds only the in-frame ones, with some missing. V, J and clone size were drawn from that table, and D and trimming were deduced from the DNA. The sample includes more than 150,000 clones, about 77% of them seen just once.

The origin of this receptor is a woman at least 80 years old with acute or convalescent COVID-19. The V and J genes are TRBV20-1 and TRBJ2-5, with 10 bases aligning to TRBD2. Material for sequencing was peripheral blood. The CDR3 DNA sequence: TGCAGTGCTAGTCGGACTAGCGGCCAGAAGACCCAGTACTTC. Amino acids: CSASRTSGQKTQYF.